These 27 T cell receptor beta chains came from one sample sequenced in a study of T-cell memory formation after mild COVID-19. One entry per CDR3 protein results from TCRdb running MiXCR on the 5' RACE reads. The table lists some 350,000 distinct CDR3 sequences, about 15% of them singletons. The sequencing input was PBMCs or a T cell subset sorted from them (not recorded which). Receptor source: a man aged 18 to 29 who had mild COVID-19 (a few samples of this study predate the infection). Cell type and time point are not known.

This clonotype was seen at least ten times. V usage is TRBV7-3 and J usage is TRBJ2-1; 9 bases align to TRBD2. Germline V gene sequence: CDR1 SGHTA, CDR2 FQGTGA. Trimming removed 5 bases from V and 4 bases from J; junction bases left unmatched: 6. This CDR3 spans 15 amino acids. CDR3 DNA sequence: TGTGCCAGCAGCATAAGCGGGGGGATATACAATGAGCAGTTCTTC. Translated, it gives CASSISGGIYNEQFF.

The V and J genes are TRBV5-5 and TRBJ1-2; no clear D. Germline loops: CDR1 SGHKS, CDR2 YYEKEE (reference sequence). This CDR3 contains 14 residues. Trimming left V 4 bases short and J 2 bases short, with 12 bases between. This CDR3 reads CASSPRLTNYGYTF. The CDR3, as DNA: TGTGCCAGCAGCCCCAGGCTTACGAACTATGGCTACACCTTC.

This clonotype has more than one count but fewer than ten. This sequence joins TRBV3-1 and TRBJ2-1; no definite D call. Germline loops: CDR1 LGHDT, CDR2 YNNKEL (reference sequence). Deletions cut 8 bases from V and 4 bases from J, with 9 bases between. CDR3 length: 12 residues. The CDR3 coding sequence is TGTGCCAGCGGACGGCCTTACAATGAGCAGTTCTTC. It is translated as CASGRPYNEQFF.

This clonotype has a handful of counts. This chain joins TRBV18 and TRBJ1-1; D is possibly TRBD1 (5 bases). Per the germline V gene, CDR1 is KGHSH and CDR2 is LQKENI. There are 14 residues in the CDR3. V gave up 4 bases and J gave up 4 bases, with 13 bases separating them. CDR3 coding DNA: TGTGCCAGCTCACTACAGGAAAGAGGCACTGAAGCTTTCTTT. Amino acids: CASSLQERGTEAFF. Looking up the rest from reference TRBV18 and TRBJ1-1 gives the full variable domain: NAGVMQNPRHLVRRRGQEARLRCSPMKGHSHVYWYRQLPEEGLKFMVYLQKENIIDESGMPKERFSAEFPKEGPSILRIQQVVRGDSAAYFCASSLQERGTEAFFGQGTRLTVV.

In this sample, this clonotype turned up once. The chain combines TRBV9 with TRBJ2-5; D unresolved. This CDR3 spans 14 amino acids. Germline V CDR1 and CDR2: SGDLS, YYNGEE. The V and J ends lost 2 bases and 1 base respectively, with 9 bases between them. The CDR3 DNA follows: TGTGCCAGCAGCGTCCTAGGGATCCAAGAGACCCAGTACTTC. It is translated as CASSVLGIQETQYF.

V usage is TRBV7-2 and J usage is TRBJ2-3; D is possibly TRBD1 (5 bases). The germline V gene has CDR1 SGHTA and CDR2 FQGNSA. Deletions cut 1 base from V and 6 bases from J, with 11 bases between. The CDR3 length is 14 residues. CDR3 amino acids: CASSLGVKGDTQYF. As DNA, the CDR3 is TGTGCCAGCAGCTTAGGCGTTAAGGGGGATACGCAGTATTTT.

The rearrangement joins TRBV6-2 or TRBV6-3 to TRBJ1-1, with D maybe TRBD1 (5 bases). The V and J ends lost 4 bases and 6 bases respectively, with 9 bases between them. Germline loops: CDR1 MNHEY, CDR2 SVGEGT. The CDR3 sequence is 12 residues long. Here the CDR3 reads CASSFRGPEAFF. CDR3 in DNA: TGTGCCAGCAGTTTCCGGGGCCCTGAAGCTTTCTTT.

This clonotype was counted a few times. The V call is TRBV12-3 or TRBV12-4, the J call TRBJ1-4; no definite D call. Trimming took 6 bases from V and 2 from J, leaving 7 bases between them. This CDR3 spans 13 amino acids. CDR3 in DNA: TGTGCCAGCAGGGAGGAGACTAATGAAAAACTGTTTTTT. Its protein is CASREETNEKLFF.

This clonotype was observed at least ten times. The chain combines TRBV5-1 with TRBJ2-2; 9 positions match TRBD1. Trimming removed 0 bases from V and 7 bases from J; junction bases left unmatched: 4. The CDR3 runs 15 residues. CDR1 is SGHRS, CDR2 YFSETQ, per germline. The CDR3 DNA follows: TGCGCCAGCAGCTTGGCGGGACAGGGAAACGGGGAGCTGTTTTTT. It yields the protein CASSLAGQGNGELFF.

The chain is built from TRBV20-1 and TRBJ1-6; 11 positions match TRBD1. The V and J ends lost 0 bases and 10 bases, in that order; junction bases with no gene match: 5. Looked up from germline, CDR1 is DFQATT and CDR2 is SNEGSKA (reference sequence). The CDR3 is made up of 15 amino acids. CDR3 bases: TGCAGTGCTAGAGATCCCGGGACAGGGGGGTCACCCCTCCACTTT. Its translation: CSARDPGTGGSPLHF.

The J gene is TRBJ1-5, the V gene TRBV2; D remains unclear. From germline, CDR1 is SNHLY and CDR2 FYNNEI. CDR3 length: 12 residues. V was trimmed by 4 bases and J by 3 bases, leaving 4 bases between them. The CDR3 sequence is CASSGNNQPQHF. Written as DNA, the CDR3 is TGTGCCAGCAGTGGAAACAATCAGCCCCAGCATTTT.

The chain has TRBV6-5 and TRBJ2-1; perhaps D is TRBD1 or TRBD2 (7 bases each). The CDR3 consists of 16 residues. Germline loops: CDR1 MNHEY, CDR2 SVGAGI. With 6 bases removed from V and 0 bases from J, the gap between germline ends came to 15 bases. The CDR3 is CASRRGGDSSYNEQFF. The DNA for the CDR3 is TGTGCCAGCAGAAGGGGGGGGGACAGCTCCTACAATGAGCAGTTCTTC.

This clonotype appeared a few times. The V and J genes are TRBV20-1 and TRBJ2-7; 7 positions agree with TRBD1. Germline CDR1 DFQATT, CDR2 SNEGSKA (reference sequence). CDR3 length equals 12 residues. Here the CDR3 reads CSASRWQGEGNV. The CDR3 DNA follows: TGCAGTGCTAGCCGGTGGCAGGGGGAAGGGAACGTC.

This clonotype was recorded at least ten times. This chain joins TRBV5-1 and TRBJ2-5, with D tentatively TRBD2 (5 bases). This CDR3 has 14 residues. Per germline, CDR1 SGHRS and CDR2 YFSETQ. The germline V and J ends were trimmed by 0 bases and 2 bases, with 8 bases remaining between them. CDR3 DNA sequence: TGCGCCAGCAGCTTGGTTCCGGGGCAAGAGACCCAGTACTTC. Its translation: CASSLVPGQETQYF.

This chain joins TRBV7-3 and TRBJ2-3, with TRBD2 matching over 9 bases. Trimming cost V 7 bases and J 1 base; bases outside gene matches: 9. Germline V gene sequence: CDR1 SGHTA, CDR2 FQGTGA. The CDR3 runs 16 residues. CDR3 region: CASNKGERGGTDTQYF. CDR3 coding DNA: TGTGCCAGCAACAAAGGCGAGCGGGGGGGCACAGATACGCAGTATTTT.

V is TRBV12-3 or TRBV12-4 and J is TRBJ2-7, with TRBD2 identical over 7 bases. This CDR3 region has 13 residues. The V and J ends lost 6 bases and 7 bases, in that order; junction bases with no gene match: 9. For the CDR3, the DNA is TGTGCCAGCAGACCCCGGGCCGGGGGGGAGCAGTACTTC. This gives the protein CASRPRAGGEQYF.

This clonotype was seen a handful of times. The chain has TRBV20-1 and TRBJ2-1; 7 bases fit TRBD1. Germline trimming cut 1 base from V and 8 bases from J; bases unmatched to any gene: 8. Per germline, CDR1 DFQATT and CDR2 SNEGSKA (reference sequence). The CDR3 covers 14 residues. The CDR3 coding sequence is TGCAGTGCTAGAGCCCGACAGGGTTTGGATGAGCAGTTCTTC. Amino acids: CSARARQGLDEQFF.

This clonotype was found a few times. CDR3 DNA: TGCAGTGTTAATAACTATGGCTACACCTTC. Translation: CSVNNYGYTF. V gene TRBV20-1 combines with J gene TRBJ1-2; unclear D gene. The CDR3 consists of 10 residues. Trimming shortened V by 7 bases and J by 1 base, and 4 bases separated the two germline ends. Per the germline V gene, CDR1 is DFQATT and CDR2 is SNEGSKA (reference sequence).

This clonotype was seen many times. This chain uses TRBV6-5 with TRBJ2-7; possibly TRBD2 for D (5 bases). Germline V gives CDR1 MNHEY, CDR2 SVGAGI. The CDR3 covers 15 residues. V lost 4 bases and J 5 bases, leaving 18 bases between the germline ends. CDR3 sequence reads: CASSFSIFGSDEQYF. The DNA of the CDR3 is TGTGCCAGCAGTTTTTCTATCTTTGGTAGCGACGAGCAGTACTTC.

This chain links TRBV18 with TRBJ2-3, with TRBD2 identical over 8 bases. After removal of 0 bases from V and 2 bases from J, the junction contained 4 bases not matched to a gene. The germline V gene has CDR1 KGHSH and CDR2 LQKENI. The CDR3 has 16 residues. The CDR3 bases are TGTGCCAGCTCACCACCTAATAGCGGGGCCACAGATACGCAGTATTTT. Protein: CASSPPNSGATDTQYF.

The chain joins TRBV20-1 to TRBJ2-5; 10 nucleotides match TRBD2. The CDR3 consists of 14 residues. Trimming cost V 4 bases and J 0 bases; bases outside gene matches: 2. CDR1 is DFQATT, CDR2 SNEGSKA, per germline (reference sequence). DNA of the CDR3: TGCAGTGCTATTAGCGGGGGGCACCAAGAGACCCAGTACTTC. Its translation is CSAISGGHQETQYF.

The chain carries TRBV20-1 and TRBJ2-1; a possible D gene is TRBD2 (6 bases). Germline assignment: CDR1 DFQATT and CDR2 SNEGSKA (reference sequence). There are 15 residues in the CDR3. Trimming took 8 bases from V and 8 from J, leaving 25 bases between them. Here the CDR3 reads CSNARRDSPTDEQFF. DNA for the CDR3: TGCAGTAACGCCAGGAGGGACTCCCCGACCGATGAGCAGTTCTTC.

This clonotype has just a few counts. This chain connects TRBV12-3 or TRBV12-4 to TRBJ1-5, with D unclear. The CDR3 has 9 residues. Trimming took 8 bases from V and 9 from J, leaving 5 bases between them. The CDR3 region is CASGLPQHF. The CDR3 region has the DNA TGTGCCAGCGGGCTGCCCCAGCATTTT.

CDR3 sequence (DNA): TGTGCCAGCAGCTTAGGCCCTCCAGGGAGATCCTACGAGCAGTACGTC. It translates to CASSLGPPGRSYEQYV. V is TRBV7-9 and J is TRBJ2-7, with D possibly called TRBD1 or TRBD2 (5 bases each). Trimming removed 1 base at V and 1 base at J, with 14 bases between. The germline gives CDR1 SEHNR, CDR2 FQNEAQ (reference sequence). The CDR3 has 16 residues.

This chain links TRBV7-3 with TRBJ2-1, with D possibly being TRBD1 (6 bases). The CDR3 length is 13 residues. V lost 5 bases and J 8 bases, leaving 13 bases between the germline ends. In germline, CDR1 is SGHTA, CDR2 FQGTGA. DNA of the CDR3: TGTGCCAGCAGCCCAACAGGGTACGATGAGCAGTTCTTC. Protein product: CASSPTGYDEQFF. The full variable domain, with the rest looked up from reference TRBV7-3 and TRBJ2-1, is GAGVSQTPSNKVTEKGKYVELRCDPISGHTALYWYRQSLGQGPEFLIYFQGTGAADDSGLPNDRFFAVRPEGSVSTLKIQRTERGDSAVYLCASSPTGYDEQFFGPGTRLTVL.

This clonotype was picked up a small number of times. The genes are TRBV5-1 and TRBJ2-5; 7 bases line up with TRBD1. The CDR3 is 15 amino acids. Germline loops: CDR1 SGHRS, CDR2 YFSETQ. V shed 4 bases and J 4 bases; nucleotides not matched to a gene: 10. The CDR3 DNA sequence: TGCGCCAGCAGCCACGGGGCAGCAGGGGGAGAGACCCAGTACTTC. Its protein product is CASSHGAAGGETQYF.

J is TRBJ2-7 and V is TRBV29-1, with unresolved D. CDR3 length: 13 amino acids. V was pared by 3 bases and J by 6 bases, with 15 bases between. Germline CDR1 and CDR2: SQVTM and ANQGSEA. For the CDR3, the DNA is TGCAGCGTTGAGGTCCGGCTGGTAGGCGAGCAGTACTTC. Translated: CSVEVRLVGEQYF.